This T cell receptor (beta chain) was documented in a study of PD-1 blockade in classical Hodgkin lymphoma. Germline V gene sequence: CDR1 LNHDA, CDR2 SQIVND (reference sequence). Trimming removed 7 bases at V and 5 bases at J, with 17 bases between. CDR3 length: 14 residues. Time point of the sample: cycle 4 day 1 (C4D1), after 5 to 7 weeks of nivolumab. Every patient experienced relapse after autologous stem cell transplantation, and brentuximab vedotin exposure varied. Assay used: immunoSEQ multiplex PCR; TCRdb lists only in-frame clones, some missing. The sample consists of 40,000 to 55,000 clones, more than 75% of them appearing once.

This chain links TRBV19 with TRBJ2-5; a possible D gene is TRBD2 (6 bases). This specimen was peripheral blood mononuclear cells (PBMCs), taken before the fourth cycle of nivolumab. This TCR was sampled from a human donor with classical Hodgkin lymphoma. The CDR3 bases are TGTGCCAGTACCCCCGGGGGTAGTTTGGAGACCCAGTACTTC. Translating it yields CASTPGGSLETQYF.